A selection of T cell receptor beta chains follows, all from one sample in a study of blood T cell repertoires in COVID-19. Sequencing was performed with immunoSEQ multiplex PCR; in TCRdb, only in-frame clones are kept and a portion is missing. The repertoire holds around 280,000 clones, with around 85% as singletons. Material for sequencing was peripheral blood. These receptors were collected from a woman in her thirties who had recovered from COVID-19. The CDR3 runs from the conserved cysteine through the conserved F or W. A D gene is named only where the DNA matches it firmly. For some rows the clone size is stated as once, few or many, or as a class when expanded; others skip it.

v_call	cdr3_length	j_call	d_call	clone_size	cdr3_nt	cdr3_aa
TRBV6-5	15	TRBJ1-1	.	.	TGTGCCAGCAGTTCCCAGGTGGGGAGGAACACTGAAGCTTTCTTT	CASSSQVGRNTEAFF
TRBV27	14	TRBJ1-2	.	.	TGTGCCAGCAGTCCTACACAGGGCCTCTATGGCTACACCTTC	CASSPTQGLYGYTF
TRBV7-9	13	TRBJ1-1	.	.	TGTGCCAGCAGCCAACAGGGGAACACTGAAGCTTTCTTT	CASSQQGNTEAFF
TRBV5-1	15	TRBJ1-1	.	.	TGCGCCAGCAGCTTGGGAGTCGGGGGAAACACTGAAGCTTTCTTT	CASSLGVGGNTEAFF
TRBV30	14	TRBJ1-2	.	.	TGTGCCTGGAGGGGTACAGGGTCTAACTATGGCTACACCTTC	CAWRGTGSNYGYTF
TRBV5-8	14	TRBJ2-5	TRBD1	.	TGTGCCAGCAGCCCCGGGACAGGGAAGGAGACCCAGTACTTC	CASSPGTGKETQYF
TRBV7-9	14	TRBJ2-1	TRBD1	.	TGTGCCAGCAGCTTGAGCAGGGGGTGGGATGAGCAGTTCTTC	CASSLSRGWDEQFF
TRBV6-5	15	TRBJ2-2	.	few	TGTGCCAGCAGGCCTAATGAGGTTGGGTCCGGGGAGCTGTTTTTT	CASRPNEVGSGELFF
TRBV4-1	14	TRBJ2-7	.	.	TGCGCCAGCAGCCAAGACCCAGGCGTCGACGAGCAGTACTTC	CASSQDPGVDEQYF
TRBV3-1/TRBV3-2	15	TRBJ2-7	TRBD2	.	TGTGCCAGCAGCCATCCAGCTAGCGGGAGGATCGAGCAGTACTTC	CASSHPASGRIEQYF
TRBV11-3	13	TRBJ2-1	.	.	TGTGCCAGCAGCTTAGTAGCAGCCAATGAGCAGTTCTTC	CASSLVAANEQFF
TRBV30	13	TRBJ1-5	.	.	TGTGCCTGGACTGGCCAGGGAGGGCAGCCCCAGCATTTT	CAWTGQGGQPQHF
TRBV6-6	16	TRBJ1-1	TRBD1	.	TGTGCCAGCAGACGTACAGGGGCGAGGATGAACACTGAAGCTTTCTTT	CASRRTGARMNTEAFF
TRBV14	11	TRBJ1-2	.	few	TGTGCCAGCAGCCAGGGCCTGAGCTACACCTTC	CASSQGLSYTF
TRBV7-3	16	TRBJ2-1	TRBD2	.	TGTGCCAGCAGCTTACCAATAGCGGGAGGGCCCAATGAGCAGTTCTTC	CASSLPIAGGPNEQFF
TRBV11-3	13	TRBJ2-7	TRBD2	.	TGTGCCAGCAGCTTATTCCCCGGGGGGGAGCAGTACTTC	CASSLFPGGEQYF
TRBV7-6	17	TRBJ1-3	TRBD1	once	TGTGCCAGCAGCCCGGGACAGGGGATCTCCTCTGGAAACACCATATATTTT	CASSPGQGISSGNTIYF
TRBV6-1	14	TRBJ2-1	.	few	TGTGCCAGCAGTTCCCTGACAGGTCCCGATGAGCAGTTCTTC	CASSSLTGPDEQFF
TRBV5-1	16	TRBJ2-7	TRBD2	.	TGCGCCAGCAGCACAAGAACTAGCGGGAGATCAGGCGAGCAGTACTTC	CASSTRTSGRSGEQYF
TRBV4-3	16	TRBJ1-3	.	.	TGCGCCAGCAGCCAAGATTTGGGGGCGAATAGAAACACCATATATTTT	CASSQDLGANRNTIYF
TRBV2	13	TRBJ2-5	.	few	TGTGCCAGCAGTGAAGTCCGGGTAGAGACCCAGTACTTC	CASSEVRVETQYF
TRBV5-8	14	TRBJ1-1	.	.	TGTGCCAGCAGCCGCATGCAGGGGAACACTGAAGCTTTCTTT	CASSRMQGNTEAFF
TRBV9	12	TRBJ1-6	.	.	TGTGCCAGCAGCGCTGATAATTCACCCCTCCACTTT	CASSADNSPLHF
TRBV7-9	13	TRBJ2-7	.	many	TGTGCCAGCAGCTCCCCAGCGGGCCTCGAGCAGTACTTC	CASSSPAGLEQYF
TRBV27	13	TRBJ1-5	.	once	TGTGCCAGCAGTTTATCGATGAGTCAGCCCCAGCATTTT	CASSLSMSQPQHF
TRBV4-3	16	TRBJ2-7	TRBD2	few	TGCGCCAGCAGCCAAGATGTAGCTAGCGGGATCTACGAGCAGTACTTC	CASSQDVASGIYEQYF
TRBV15	12	TRBJ2-1	.	.	TGTGCCACCAGCAGAGCTACTAGTGAGCAGTTCTTC	CATSRATSEQFF
TRBV7-2	16	TRBJ2-1	TRBD2	.	TGTGCCAGCAGCTTAGTAACTAGCGGGGGGCGTGGGAAGCAGTTCTTC	CASSLVTSGGRGKQFF
TRBV4-3	13	TRBJ2-5	.	.	TGCGCCAGCAGCCACGGAGGGGCGCAGACCCAGTACTTC	CASSHGGAQTQYF
TRBV3-1/TRBV3-2	15	TRBJ2-7	TRBD2	.	TGTGCCAGCAGCCACGGGACTAGCGGCTCCTACGAGCAGTACTTC	CASSHGTSGSYEQYF
TRBV6-5	13	TRBJ2-4	TRBD1	.	TGTGCCAGCAGTCCCGGGACAGCCCGCATTCAGTACTTC	CASSPGTARIQYF
TRBV4-2	15	TRBJ1-1	.	once	TGTGCCAGCAGCCAGCCGGGACAATCGAACACTGAAGCTTTCTTT	CASSQPGQSNTEAFF
TRBV4-1	15	TRBJ1-3	TRBD1	.	TGCGCCAGCAGCCAGACGACAGGGGGAGGAAACACCATATATTTT	CASSQTTGGGNTIYF
TRBV2	13	TRBJ1-1	.	.	TGTGCCAGCCGCGGAGGGCAGGGTACTGAAGCTTTCTTT	CASRGGQGTEAFF
TRBV19	12	TRBJ2-2	.	once	TGTGCCAGTAGTAAGGAGGTCGGGGAGCTGTTTTTT	CASSKEVGELFF
TRBV2	13	TRBJ1-5	.	once	TGTGCCAGCAGTGAGGGGGGTAATCAGCCCCAGCATTTT	CASSEGGNQPQHF
TRBV7-2	14	TRBJ2-1	.	.	TGTGCCAGCAGCTTGGTGCGCTCCTACAATGAGCAGTTCTTC	CASSLVRSYNEQFF
TRBV5-1	13	TRBJ1-4	TRBD1	.	TGCGCCAGCAGCTTGACAGGGGGAGAAAAACTGTTTTTT	CASSLTGGEKLFF
TRBV7-2	12	TRBJ2-7	.	.	TGTGCCAGCAGCTCGGGACTGCTCGAGCAGTACTTC	CASSSGLLEQYF
TRBV4-3	16	TRBJ2-1	.	.	TGCGCCAGCAGCCAAGGGAGCATCAGGGATTGGAATGAGCAGTTCTTC	CASSQGSIRDWNEQFF
TRBV24-1	14	TRBJ2-3	TRBD1	.	TGTGCCACCTCAGGACAGGGGAGCACAGATACGCAGTATTTT	CATSGQGSTDTQYF
TRBV19	15	TRBJ2-1	TRBD2	.	TGTGCCAGTAGTATAGGGACTAGCGGGTTCAATGAGCAGTTCTTC	CASSIGTSGFNEQFF
TRBV7-2	13	TRBJ2-2	.	.	TGTGCCAGCAGCTTAGGGGGGGCCGGGGAGCTGTTTTTT	CASSLGGAGELFF
TRBV2	15	TRBJ2-5	TRBD2	.	TGTGCCAGCAGTCCCATAGCGGGAGGATTGGGGACCCAGTACTTC	CASSPIAGGLGTQYF
TRBV2	12	TRBJ1-4	.	.	TGTGCCAGCAGGGAGTTTAATGAAAAACTGTTTTTT	CASREFNEKLFF